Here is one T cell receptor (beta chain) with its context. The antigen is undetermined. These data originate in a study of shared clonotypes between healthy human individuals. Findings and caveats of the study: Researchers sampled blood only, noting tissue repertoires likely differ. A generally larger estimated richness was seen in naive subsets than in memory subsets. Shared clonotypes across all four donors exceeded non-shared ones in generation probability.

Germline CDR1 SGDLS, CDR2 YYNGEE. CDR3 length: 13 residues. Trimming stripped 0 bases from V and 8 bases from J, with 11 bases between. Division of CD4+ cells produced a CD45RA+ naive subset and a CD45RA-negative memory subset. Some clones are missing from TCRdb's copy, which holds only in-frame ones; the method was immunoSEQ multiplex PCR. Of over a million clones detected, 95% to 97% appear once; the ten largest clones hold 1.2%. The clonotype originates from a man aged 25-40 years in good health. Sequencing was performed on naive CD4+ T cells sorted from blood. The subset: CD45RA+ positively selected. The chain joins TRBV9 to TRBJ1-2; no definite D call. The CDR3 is CASSVDPGRGYTF. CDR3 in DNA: TGTGCCAGCAGCGTAGATCCGGGGAGAGGCTACACCTTC.